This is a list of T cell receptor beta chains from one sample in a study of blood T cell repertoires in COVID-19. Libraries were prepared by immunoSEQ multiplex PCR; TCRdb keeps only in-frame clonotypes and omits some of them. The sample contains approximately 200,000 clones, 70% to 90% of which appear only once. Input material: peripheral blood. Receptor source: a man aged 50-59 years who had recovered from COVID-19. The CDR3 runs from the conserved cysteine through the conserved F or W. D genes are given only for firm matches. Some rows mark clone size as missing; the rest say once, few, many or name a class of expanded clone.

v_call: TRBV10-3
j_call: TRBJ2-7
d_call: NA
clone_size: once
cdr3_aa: CAISEEYEQYF
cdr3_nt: TGTGCCATCTCGGAGGAGTACGAGCAGTACTTC

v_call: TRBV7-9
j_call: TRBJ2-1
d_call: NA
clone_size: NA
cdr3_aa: CASLPWLRSYNEQFF
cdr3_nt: TGTGCCAGCCTCCCGTGGTTACGGTCCTACAATGAGCAGTTCTTC

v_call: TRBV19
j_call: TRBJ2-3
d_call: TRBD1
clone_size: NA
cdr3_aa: CASSQGTGISTDTQYF
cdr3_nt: TGTGCCAGTAGTCAAGGGACAGGGATCAGCACAGATACGCAGTATTTT

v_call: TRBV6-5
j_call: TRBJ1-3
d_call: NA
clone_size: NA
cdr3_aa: CASSRDSLAGNTIYF
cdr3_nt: TGTGCCAGCAGTAGGGACTCTTTGGCTGGAAACACCATATATTTT

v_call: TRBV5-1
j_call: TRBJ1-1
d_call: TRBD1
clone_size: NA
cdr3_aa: CASTLDRGRAEAFF
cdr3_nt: TGCGCCAGCACCCTGGACAGGGGGCGAGCTGAAGCTTTCTTT

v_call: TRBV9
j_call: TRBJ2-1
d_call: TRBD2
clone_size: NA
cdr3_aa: CASSVGTGLRLAGVYNEQFF
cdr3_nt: TGTGCCAGCAGCGTAGGAACAGGGTTGCGCCTAGCGGGAGTTTACAATGAGCAGTTCTTC

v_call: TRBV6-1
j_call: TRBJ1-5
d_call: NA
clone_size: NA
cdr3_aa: CASSDGGWTVSNQPQHF
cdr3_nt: TGTGCCAGCAGTGATGGGGGCTGGACGGTTAGTAATCAGCCCCAGCATTTT

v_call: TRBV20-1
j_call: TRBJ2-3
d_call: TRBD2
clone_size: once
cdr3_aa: CSASPWGGTLPTDTQYF
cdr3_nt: TGCAGTGCTAGTCCCTGGGGGGGGACCCTTCCCACAGATACGCAGTATTTT

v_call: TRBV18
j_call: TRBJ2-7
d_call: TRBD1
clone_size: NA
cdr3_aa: CASSPGFGQGASYEQYF
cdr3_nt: TGTGCCAGCTCACCGGGTTTTGGACAGGGGGCCTCCTACGAGCAGTACTTC

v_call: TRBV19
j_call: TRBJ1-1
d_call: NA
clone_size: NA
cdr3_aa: CASSRVLITEAFF
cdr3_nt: TGTGCCAGTAGTAGGGTACTAATAACTGAAGCTTTCTTT

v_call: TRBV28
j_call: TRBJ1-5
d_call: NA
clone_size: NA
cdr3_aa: CASITTNQPQHF
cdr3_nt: TGTGCCAGCATAACAACAAATCAGCCCCAGCATTTT

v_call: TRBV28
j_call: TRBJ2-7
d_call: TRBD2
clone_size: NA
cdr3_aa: CASSPTSGVYYEQYF
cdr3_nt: TGTGCCAGCAGTCCAACTAGCGGGGTGTACTACGAGCAGTACTTC

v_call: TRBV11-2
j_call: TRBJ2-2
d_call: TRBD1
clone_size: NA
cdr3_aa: CASSFQGAGGSTGELFF
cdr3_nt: TGTGCCAGCAGCTTTCAGGGGGCCGGGGGATCCACCGGGGAGCTGTTTTTT

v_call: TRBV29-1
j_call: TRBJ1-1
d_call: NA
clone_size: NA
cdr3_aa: CSVAPGGRYTEAFF
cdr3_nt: TGCAGCGTTGCCCCGGGGGGGCGGTACACTGAAGCTTTCTTT

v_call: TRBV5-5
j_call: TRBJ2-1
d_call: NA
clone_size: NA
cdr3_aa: CASSPTGSSYNEQFF
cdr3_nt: TGTGCCAGCAGCCCCACGGGAAGCTCCTACAATGAGCAGTTCTTC

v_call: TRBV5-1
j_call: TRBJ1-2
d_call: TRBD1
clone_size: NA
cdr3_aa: CASSLTGGFSPRHNYGYTF
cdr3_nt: TGCGCCAGCAGCTTGACAGGGGGCTTTTCCCCTCGACATAACTATGGCTACACCTTC

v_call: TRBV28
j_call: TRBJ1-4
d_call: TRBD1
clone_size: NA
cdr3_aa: CASSPPGQKNEKLFF
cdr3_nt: TGTGCCAGCAGTCCTCCGGGACAGAAAAATGAAAAACTGTTTTTT

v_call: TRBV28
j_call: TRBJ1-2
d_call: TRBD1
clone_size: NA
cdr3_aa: CASSAGQGKYGYTF
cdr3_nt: TGTGCCAGCAGTGCCGGACAGGGGAAGTATGGCTACACCTTC

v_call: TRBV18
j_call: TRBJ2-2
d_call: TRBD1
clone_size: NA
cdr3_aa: CASSTGTGGTGELFF
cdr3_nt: TGTGCCAGCTCAACGGGGACAGGGGGCACCGGGGAGCTGTTTTTT